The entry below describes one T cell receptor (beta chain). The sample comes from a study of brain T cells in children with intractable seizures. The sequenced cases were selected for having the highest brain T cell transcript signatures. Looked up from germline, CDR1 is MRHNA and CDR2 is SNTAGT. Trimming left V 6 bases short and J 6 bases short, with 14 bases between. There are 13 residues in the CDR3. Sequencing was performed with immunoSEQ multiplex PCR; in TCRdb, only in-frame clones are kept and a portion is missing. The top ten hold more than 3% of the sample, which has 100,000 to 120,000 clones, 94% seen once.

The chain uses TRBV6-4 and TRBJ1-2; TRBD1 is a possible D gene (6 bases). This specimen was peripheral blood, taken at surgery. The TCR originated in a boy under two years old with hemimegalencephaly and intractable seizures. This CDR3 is CASSMDSPDGYTF. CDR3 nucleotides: TGTGCCAGCAGCATGGACAGTCCGGATGGCTACACCTTC.